Below are 18 T cell receptor beta chains sequenced from a single sample in a study of blood T cell repertoires in COVID-19. Method: immunoSEQ multiplex PCR; TCRdb's copy keeps in-frame clones and lacks some. The sample includes some 380,000 clones, over 75% of them seen just once. The material sequenced was PBMCs or T cells enriched from blood (not recorded which). These TCRs come from a man aged 25-45 years who had recovered from COVID-19.

The chain recombines TRBV13 with TRBJ1-2; TRBD1 matches at 7 bases. The CDR3 spans 16 residues. J gave up 4 bases and V 0 bases, and 8 bases lay outside the gene matches. CDR1 is PRHDT and CDR2 is FYEKMQ in the germline V gene (reference sequence). The CDR3 is CASSLGGSRGSYGYTF. CDR3 sequence (DNA): TGTGCCAGCAGCTTAGGCGGTAGCAGGGGGTCCTATGGCTACACCTTC.

With respect to this clone: Other DNA variants within this sample encode the same CDR3. The rearrangement uses TRBV5-1 and TRBJ2-5; 7 nucleotides line up with TRBD2. This CDR3 contains 15 residues. Trimming cost V 0 bases and J 5 bases; bases outside gene matches: 7. The germline V gene encodes CDR1 SGHRS and CDR2 YFSETQ. CDR3 sequence (DNA): TGCGCCAGCAGCTTGGAGCCGGGGGGAGGGGAGACCCAGTACTTC. Its translation: CASSLEPGGGETQYF.

The chain couples TRBV7-9 to TRBJ1-3; D might be TRBD1 (5 bases). Germline CDR1 is SEHNR and CDR2 is FQNEAQ (reference sequence). The V end lost 10 bases, the J end lost 0 bases, and 13 bases lay between the germline ends. This CDR3 region has 14 residues. CDR3 residues: CATLTASSGNTIYF. The CDR3, as DNA: TGTGCCACCTTGACAGCCAGCTCTGGAAACACCATATATTTT. Variable domain in full (rest from reference TRBV7-9 and TRBJ1-3): DTGVSQNPRHKITKRGQNVTFRCDPISEHNRLYWYRQTLGQGPEFLTYFQNEAQLEKSRLLSDRFSAERPKGSFSTLEIQRTEQGDSAMYLCATLTASSGNTIYFGEGSWLTVV.

The chain carries TRBV7-9 and TRBJ1-5; D not certain. From germline, CDR1 is SEHNR and CDR2 FQNEAQ (reference sequence). There are 12 residues in the CDR3. Between the trimmed V and J ends, which lost 1 base and 7 bases, there was a span of 5 bases. DNA for the CDR3: TGTGCCAGCAGCTTAGGTCCACAGCCCCAGCATTTT. Protein: CASSLGPQPQHF.

The genes are TRBV2 and TRBJ2-1; D call uncertain. Trimming removed 5 bases at V and 0 bases at J, with 11 bases between. CDR1 and CDR2 from the germline V gene are SNHLY and FYNNEI. The CDR3 spans 15 residues. The CDR3 bases are TGTGCCAGCAGTACGGGTCTTAGCTCCTACAATGAGCAGTTCTTC. Its translation: CASSTGLSSYNEQFF.

V and J are TRBV7-7 and TRBJ2-5; 14 bases fit TRBD2. Germline CDR1 and CDR2: SSHAT and FNYEAQ (reference sequence). CDR3 length: 16 residues. Trimming at V came to 6 bases and at J to 1 base, leaving 4 bases not matched to a gene. The CDR3, as DNA: TGTGCCAGCAGTCCGACTAGCGGGGGGGCCCAAGAGACCCAGTACTTC. Translating gives CASSPTSGGAQETQYF. Variable domain in full (rest from reference TRBV7-7 and TRBJ2-5): GAGVSQSPRYKVTKRGQDVTLRCDPISSHATLYWYQQALGQGPEFLTYFNYEAQPDKSGLPSDRFSAERPEGSISTLTIQRTEQRDSAMYRCASSPTSGGAQETQYFGPGTRLLVL.

This sequence joins TRBV18 and TRBJ1-2; D may be TRBD1 (6 bases). V lost 3 bases and J 5 bases, leaving 10 bases between the germline ends. CDR1 and CDR2 (germline): KGHSH, LQKENI. CDR3 length: 13 amino acids. The CDR3 loop is CASSPRTEYGYTF. DNA for the CDR3: TGTGCCAGCTCACCGCGGACAGAGTATGGCTACACCTTC.

This chain connects TRBV4-1 to TRBJ1-6, with 8 bases lining up with TRBD1. CDR1 MGHRA and CDR2 YSYEKL come from the germline V gene. The CDR3 spans 16 residues. Germline trimming cut 0 bases from V and 9 bases from J; bases unmatched to any gene: 7. CDR3 protein: CASSQDRQGLGSPLHF. In nucleotides, the CDR3 is TGCGCCAGCAGCCAAGATCGACAGGGGTTGGGTTCACCCCTCCACTTT.

V usage is TRBV4-1 and J usage is TRBJ2-3; the D gene is possibly TRBD2 (5 bases). The CDR3 consists of 17 residues. V shed 3 bases and J shed 4 bases, with 20 bases lying between them. The germline V gene encodes CDR1 MGHRA and CDR2 YSYEKL. The CDR3 reads CASSQMRVGLGADTQYF. In DNA, the CDR3 is TGCGCCAGCAGCCAGATGAGGGTTGGGTTGGGAGCAGATACGCAGTATTTT.

The V and J genes are TRBV14 and TRBJ2-3, with D unresolved. V lost 4 bases to trimming and J lost 8 bases, with 13 bases between them. The CDR3 consists of 13 residues. Germline CDR1 reads SGHDN; CDR2 reads FVKESK. The CDR3 here is CASSPGIIGTQYF. DNA for the CDR3: TGTGCCAGCAGCCCAGGAATTATAGGTACGCAGTATTTT.

The rearrangement links TRBV7-9 to TRBJ2-3; 11 bases are a match to TRBD2. CDR3 size: 18 residues. After removal of 4 bases from V and 4 bases from J, the junction contained 13 bases not matched to a gene. CDR1 SEHNR and CDR2 FQNEAQ come from the germline V gene (reference sequence). In DNA form, the CDR3 reads TGTGCCAGCAGCTCGAGGCCCGTTAGCGGGGGGGCCCCAGATACGCAGTATTTT. This translates into CASSSRPVSGGAPDTQYF.

The rearrangement uses TRBV24-1 and TRBJ2-2; TRBD1 agrees at 8 bases. This CDR3 region has 13 residues. J lost 7 bases, V lost 4 bases, and 1 base had no gene match. CDR1 and CDR2 from the germline V gene are KGHDR and SFDVKD. The CDR3, as DNA: TGTGCCACCAGTGACAGGGGGCGCGGGGAGCTGTTTTTT. The encoded protein is CATSDRGRGELFF.

The DNA for the CDR3 is TGTGCCACCAGCAAGAATCAGGGGCACTCTGGGGCCAACGTCCTGACTTTC. This codes for CATSKNQGHSGANVLTF. The chain combines TRBV15 with TRBJ2-6; weak D call: TRBD1 (6 bases). Germline loops: CDR1 LNHNV, CDR2 YYDKDF (reference sequence). Trimming shortened V by 4 bases and J by 0 bases, and 13 bases separated the two germline ends. The CDR3 contains 17 residues.

The rearrangement joins TRBV7-2 to TRBJ1-1; 9 nucleotides line up with TRBD1. Germline assignment: CDR1 SGHTA and CDR2 FQGNSA. The trim removed 6 bases at V and 7 bases at J, leaving 6 bases unmatched. The CDR3 sequence is 13 residues long. The CDR3 here is CASRTGGVVEAFF. CDR3 nucleotide sequence: TGTGCCAGCAGGACAGGGGGAGTAGTTGAAGCTTTCTTT. Complete variable domain (other parts from reference TRBV7-2 and TRBJ1-1): GAGVSQSPSNKVTEKGKDVELRCDPISGHTALYWYRQSLGQGLEFLIYFQGNSAPDKSGLPSDRFSAERTGGSVSTLTIQRTQQEDSAVYLCASRTGGVVEAFFGQGTRLTVV.

CDR3 in amino acids: CASSFREGRPGGYTF. The CDR3 nucleotides read TGTGCCAGCAGCTTCAGAGAGGGTCGCCCGGGTGGCTACACCTTC. The chain carries TRBV5-6 and TRBJ1-2; D uncertain. The CDR3 is 15 amino acids. In germline, CDR1 is SGHDT, CDR2 YYEEEE. V lost 2 bases and J lost 7, with 18 bases in between.

The genes are TRBV5-1 and TRBJ1-3, with 11 bases aligning to TRBD1. Germline V CDR1 and CDR2: SGHRS, YFSETQ. Trimming removed 0 bases from V and 0 bases from J; junction bases left unmatched: 5. The CDR3 is 18 amino acids. CDR3 sequence: CASSLEGQGGSSGNTIYF. The CDR3 DNA is TGCGCCAGCAGCTTGGAGGGACAGGGGGGAAGCTCTGGAAACACCATATATTTT.

This chain connects TRBV18 to TRBJ1-2, with TRBD1 identical over 11 bases. V lost 2 bases to trimming and J lost 5 bases; unmatched junction nucleotides: 7. CDR1 KGHSH and CDR2 LQKENI come from the germline V gene. The CDR3 covers 16 residues. The CDR3 bases are TGTGCCAGCTCACCAGGACAGGGGGCGAAAAGATATGGCTACACCTTC. It translates to CASSPGQGAKRYGYTF.

This clone came up a few times. The J gene is TRBJ1-2, the V gene TRBV7-2, with D perhaps matching TRBD1 (5 bases). V lost 1 base and J 2 bases, leaving 8 bases between the germline ends. Germline CDR1 is SGHTA and CDR2 is FQGNSA. CDR3 size: 14 residues. The DNA for the CDR3 is TGTGCCAGCAGCTTAGTAGCAGGGAACTATGGCTACACCTTC. Translated, it gives CASSLVAGNYGYTF. Supplemented by reference TRBV7-2 and TRBJ1-2, the full variable domain reads GAGVSQSPSNKVTEKGKDVELRCDPISGHTALYWYRQSLGQGLEFLIYFQGNSAPDKSGLPSDRFSAERTGGSVSTLTIQRTQQEDSAVYLCASSLVAGNYGYTFGSGTRLTVV.